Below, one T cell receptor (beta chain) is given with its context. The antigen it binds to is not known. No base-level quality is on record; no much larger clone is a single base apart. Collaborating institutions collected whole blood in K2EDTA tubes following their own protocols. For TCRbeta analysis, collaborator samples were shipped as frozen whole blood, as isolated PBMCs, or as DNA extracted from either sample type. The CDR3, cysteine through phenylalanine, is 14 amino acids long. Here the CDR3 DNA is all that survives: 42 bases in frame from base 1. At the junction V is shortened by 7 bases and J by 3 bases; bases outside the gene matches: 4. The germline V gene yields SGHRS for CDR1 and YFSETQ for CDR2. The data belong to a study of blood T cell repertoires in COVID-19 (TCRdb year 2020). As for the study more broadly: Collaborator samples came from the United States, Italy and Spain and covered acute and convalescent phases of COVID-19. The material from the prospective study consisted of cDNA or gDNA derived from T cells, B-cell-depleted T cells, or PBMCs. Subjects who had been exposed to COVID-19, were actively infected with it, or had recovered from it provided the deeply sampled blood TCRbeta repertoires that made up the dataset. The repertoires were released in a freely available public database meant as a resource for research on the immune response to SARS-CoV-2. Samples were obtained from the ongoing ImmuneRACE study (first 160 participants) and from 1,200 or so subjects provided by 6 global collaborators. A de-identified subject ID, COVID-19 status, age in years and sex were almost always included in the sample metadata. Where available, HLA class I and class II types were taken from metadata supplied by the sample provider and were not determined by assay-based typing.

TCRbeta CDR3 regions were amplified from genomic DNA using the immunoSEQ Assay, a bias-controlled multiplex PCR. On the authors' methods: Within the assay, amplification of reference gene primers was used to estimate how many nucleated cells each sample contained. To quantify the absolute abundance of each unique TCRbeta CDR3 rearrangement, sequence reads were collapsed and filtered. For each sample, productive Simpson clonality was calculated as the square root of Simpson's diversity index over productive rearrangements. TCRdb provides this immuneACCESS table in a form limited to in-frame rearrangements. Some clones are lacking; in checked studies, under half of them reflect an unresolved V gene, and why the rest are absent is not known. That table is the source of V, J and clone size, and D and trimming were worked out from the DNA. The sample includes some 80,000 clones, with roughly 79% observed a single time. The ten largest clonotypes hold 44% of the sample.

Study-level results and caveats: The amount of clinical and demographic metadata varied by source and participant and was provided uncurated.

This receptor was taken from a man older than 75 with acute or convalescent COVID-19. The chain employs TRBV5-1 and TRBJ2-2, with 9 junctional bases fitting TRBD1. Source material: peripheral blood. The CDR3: CASAGTGYTGELFF. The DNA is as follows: TGCGCCAGCGCCGGGACAGGGTACACCGGGGAGCTGTTTTTT.